A single sample is the source of the 28 T cell receptor beta chains below, sequenced in a study of blood T cell repertoires in COVID-19. Produced via immunoSEQ multiplex PCR; TCRdb's table is partial and in-frame only. The sample holds 100,000 to 150,000 clones; 65% to 90% are singletons and the top ten take around 10%. Sequenced sample: peripheral blood. Receptor source: a human donor in a cohort sampled during active COVID-19.

CDR3 amino acids: CASSRAGEDTQYF. For the CDR3, the DNA is TGTGCCAGCAGCCGGGCCGGGGAAGATACGCAGTATTTT. The chain recombines TRBV3-1 (or the pseudogene TRBV3-2) with TRBJ2-3, with D tentatively TRBD2 (5 bases). Germline CDR1 and CDR2: LGHDT and YNNKEL (reference sequence). Trimming took off 4 bases at V and 5 bases at J, with 10 bases between the two ends. This CDR3 contains 13 residues.

In regard to this clone: Its ends do not fully match the called genes, so a read error is possible. V is TRBV7-7 and J is TRBJ2-1, with a possible D match to TRBD2 (5 bases). CDR1 is SSHAT, CDR2 FNYEAQ, per germline (reference sequence). CDR3 size: 15 residues. CDR3 loop: CASSPLGSSYNEQFF. The CDR3 nucleotides are TGTGCTAGCAGCCCTCTGGGGAGCTCCTACAATGAGCAGTTCTTC.

The chain has TRBV11-2 and TRBJ2-5, with a possible D match to TRBD2 (6 bases). In germline, CDR1 is SGHAT, CDR2 FQNNGV. CDR3 size: 15 residues. V was pared by 3 bases and J by 4 bases, with 15 bases between. The CDR3 reads CASSLGGSNGETQYF. As DNA, the CDR3 is TGTGCCAGCAGCTTGGGGGGAAGCAATGGAGAGACCCAGTACTTC.

This clone came up once. Here the CDR3 reads CASSGEGRVAYEQYF. Here the CDR3 DNA reads TGTGCCAGCAGCGGAGAAGGCAGGGTCGCCTACGAGCAGTACTTC. The gene calls are TRBV6-5 and TRBJ2-7, with D tentatively TRBD1 (5 bases). The CDR3 sequence is 15 residues long. Trimming left V 6 bases short and J 2 bases short, with 17 bases between. Per the germline V gene, CDR1 is MNHEY and CDR2 is SVGAGI.

A single count supports this clone. J is TRBJ1-6 and V is TRBV6-7; perhaps TRBD1 as D (5 bases). TRBV6-7 carries the ORF label, with uncertain function. The CDR3 is made up of 16 amino acids. V dropped 0 bases and J dropped 7 bases, with 13 bases sitting between them. The CDR3 here is CASSYSIRARNSPLHF. In DNA form, the CDR3 reads TGTGCCAGCAGTTACTCGATCAGGGCTCGGAATTCACCCCTCCACTTT.

The chain employs TRBV19 and TRBJ1-4; TRBD1 aligns across 12 bases. Trimming took 7 bases from V and 7 from J; bases not matched to a gene: 7. The CDR3 extends over 15 amino acids. Germline CDR1 is LNHDA and CDR2 is SQIVND (reference sequence). CDR3 in amino acids: CASMGQGALGEKLFF. The CDR3 nucleotides are TGTGCCAGTATGGGACAGGGGGCGTTAGGTGAAAAACTGTTTTTT.

This sequence joins TRBV5-1 and TRBJ2-1; tentatively, D is TRBD2 (6 bases). Germline V CDR1 and CDR2: SGHRS, YFSETQ. The length of the CDR3 is 16 residues. V shed 4 bases and J shed 1 base, with 15 bases lying between them. The CDR3 bases are TGCGCCAGCAGCGCCGCCCCCGGGAGTTCCTACAATGAGCAGTTCTTC. It encodes CASSAAPGSSYNEQFF.

The chain is built from TRBV5-6 and TRBJ2-2; 8 bases are a match to TRBD1. This CDR3 is 16 amino acids long. The junction had 8 bases not matched to a gene; V was cut back by 2 bases and J by 5 bases. Germline V gene sequence: CDR1 SGHDT, CDR2 YYEEEE. The CDR3 region is CASSLGQGLSTGELFF. CDR3 coding DNA: TGTGCCAGCAGCTTAGGACAGGGATTGAGTACCGGGGAGCTGTTTTTT.

V is TRBV19 and J is TRBJ2-1, with D perhaps matching TRBD2 (6 bases). V gave up 5 bases and J gave up 2 bases, with 13 bases separating them. The CDR3 is 15 amino acids. The germline CDR1 and CDR2 sequences are LNHDA and SQIVND (reference sequence). The CDR3 coding sequence is TGTGCCAGTAGTTACGGAGGGGTAACCTACAATGAGCAGTTCTTC. Amino acids: CASSYGGVTYNEQFF.

The chain links TRBV5-1 to TRBJ2-7, with 8 bases that match TRBD2. The junction had 21 bases not matched to a gene; V was cut back by 4 bases and J by 3 bases. The CDR3 sequence is 19 residues long. Germline assignment: CDR1 SGHRS and CDR2 YFSETQ. The CDR3: CASSVGIRGGGPHDYEQYF. The DNA for the CDR3 is TGCGCCAGCAGCGTGGGAATCAGGGGCGGGGGGCCCCATGACTACGAGCAGTACTTC. Looking up the rest from reference TRBV5-1 and TRBJ2-7 gives the full variable domain: KAGVTQTPRYLIKTRGQQVTLSCSPISGHRSVSWYQQTPGQGLQFLFEYFSETQRNKGNFPGRFSGRQFSNSRSEMNVSTLELGDSALYLCASSVGIRGGGPHDYEQYFGPGTRLTVT.

This clone appeared once. For the CDR3, the DNA is TGTGCCAGCAGCCTTACTAGCGGGGGAACGTCGTACAATGAGCAGTTCTTC. Protein: CASSLTSGGTSYNEQFF. This rearrangement joins TRBV4-2 to TRBJ2-1; TRBD2 aligns across 11 bases. The CDR3 is 17 residues long. The J segment lost 4 bases and the V segment lost 4 bases, leaving 9 bases of the junction unmatched. Per germline, CDR1 LGHNA and CDR2 YNFKEQ.

The chain recombines TRBV24-1 with TRBJ1-2; TRBD1 might be the D (5 bases). Germline CDR1 is KGHDR and CDR2 is SFDVKD. Trimming cost V 6 bases and J 4 bases, with 11 bases left between them. The CDR3 extends over 13 amino acids. DNA of the CDR3: TGTGCCACCAGTTCAGGGAGGGGCTATGGCTACACCTTC. Amino acids: CATSSGRGYGYTF.

V gene TRBV6-1 combines with J gene TRBJ1-6; D is uncertain. Per germline, CDR1 MNHNS and CDR2 SASEGT. Trimming removed 2 bases from V and 4 bases from J, with 9 bases in between. The CDR3 extends over 15 amino acids. CDR3 sequence (DNA): TGTGCCAGCAGTGAATCAAGGAGGTATAATTCACCCCTCCACTTT. This gives the protein CASSESRRYNSPLHF.

Only a few counts were recorded for this clone. CDR3 sequence: CASSFGENYEQYF. The CDR3 DNA reads as TGTGCCAGCAGCTTCGGGGAAAACTACGAGCAGTACTTC. J is TRBJ2-7 and V is TRBV11-3, with D possibly matching TRBD2 (5 bases). The ends were cut back, 3 bases at V and 3 bases at J, with 9 bases in the middle. Germline-derived CDR1 and CDR2 are SGHNT and YENEEA. CDR3 length equals 13 residues.

The J gene is TRBJ1-2, the V gene TRBV18, with D unresolved. CDR3 length: 14 residues. Trimming removed 5 bases from V and 0 bases from J, with 10 bases in between. Germline assignment: CDR1 KGHSH and CDR2 LQKENI. CDR3 nucleotide sequence: TGTGCCAGCTCATTTAGCGAGGCTAACTATGGCTACACCTTC. Translating gives CASSFSEANYGYTF.

This chain links TRBV24-1 with TRBJ2-7; 7 bases line up with TRBD1. The CDR3 covers 16 residues. Germline CDR1 is KGHDR and CDR2 is SFDVKD. V gave up 3 bases and J gave up 4 bases; unmatched junction bases: 11. CDR3 amino acids: CATSDKPGQREYEQYF. DNA for the CDR3: TGTGCCACCAGTGATAAGCCGGGACAGAGGGAGTACGAGCAGTACTTC.

The V and J genes are TRBV7-2 and TRBJ1-6; no firm D call. The V end was cut by 2 bases, the J end by 14 bases, with 10 bases between. The CDR3 totals 12 residues. The V gene's germline CDR1 is SGHTA and CDR2 FQGNSA. CDR3 protein: CASSLPPSTLHF. CDR3 coding DNA: TGTGCCAGCAGCTTACCCCCCTCTACCCTCCACTTT.

This clone was observed a few times. The gene calls are TRBV28 and TRBJ2-1, with 8 bases identical to TRBD1. Germline V gives CDR1 MDHEN, CDR2 SYDVKM. Germline trimming cut 7 bases from V and 3 bases from J; bases unmatched to any gene: 8. The CDR3 sequence is 15 residues long. The CDR3: CASTSRDRIYNEQFF. CDR3 nucleotides: TGTGCCAGCACCTCGCGGGACAGGATCTACAATGAGCAGTTCTTC.

V usage is TRBV11-3 and J usage is TRBJ2-7; 9 positions agree with TRBD2. Germline V gives CDR1 SGHNT, CDR2 YENEEA. Trimming at V came to 8 bases and at J to 2 bases, leaving 10 bases not matched to a gene. The CDR3 totals 15 residues. This chain's CDR3 is CASGTVAGETYEQYF. CDR3 bases: TGTGCCAGCGGAACAGTAGCGGGGGAGACCTACGAGCAGTACTTC.

This chain connects TRBV18 to TRBJ2-3, with 7 positions matching TRBD2. V shed 0 bases, J shed 4 bases, and the junction held 7 bases outside the gene matches. The CDR3 length is 16 residues. Germline CDR1 KGHSH, CDR2 LQKENI. CDR3 DNA sequence: TGTGCCAGCTCACCACCGAGACGGGGGGACTCAGATACGCAGTATTTT. Protein product: CASSPPRRGDSDTQYF.

This chain joins TRBV7-8 and TRBJ2-7; a possible D gene is TRBD2 (6 bases). Germline values: CDR1 SGHVS, CDR2 FQNEAQ. V was cut by 1 base and J by 0 bases, with 13 bases left in between. The CDR3 contains 16 residues. Written as DNA, the CDR3 is TGTGCCAGCAGCTTAGAGGGGCAGGGAGGCTCCTACGAGCAGTACTTC. It translates to CASSLEGQGGSYEQYF.

The rearrangement uses TRBV29-1 and TRBJ1-1, with 7 bases fitting TRBD1. This CDR3 has 14 amino acids. Germline CDR1 is SQVTM and CDR2 is ANQGSEA. With 4 bases clipped from V and 1 base from J, the junction kept 6 bases outside the gene matches. Written as DNA, the CDR3 is TGCAGCGTTGGCAGACAGGGCCGGAACACTGAAGCTTTCTTT. This codes for CSVGRQGRNTEAFF.

The chain recombines TRBV15 with TRBJ1-4, with TRBD1 matching 7 bases. Per the germline V gene, CDR1 is LNHNV and CDR2 is YYDKDF (reference sequence). The V segment lost 0 bases and the J segment 5 bases; nucleotides outside the gene matches: 3. CDR3 length: 15 amino acids. The CDR3 DNA is TGTGCCACCAGCAGAGAAGCAGGGGGGAATGAAAAACTGTTTTTT. Protein product: CATSREAGGNEKLFF.

As DNA, the CDR3 is TGTGCCAGCAGTTTAACGAGTCTCTCGTCCTACGAGCAGTACTTC. Its protein product is CASSLTSLSSYEQYF. The V and J genes are TRBV28 and TRBJ2-7; D unclear. The CDR3 is 15 residues long. The germline CDR1 and CDR2 sequences are MDHEN and SYDVKM. The V end was cut by 2 bases, the J end by 1 base, with 12 bases between.

The J gene is TRBJ1-4, the V gene TRBV28; D gene unclear. The V gene lost 3 bases and the J gene lost 4 bases, with 9 bases spanning the gap. Germline CDR1 and CDR2: MDHEN and SYDVKM. This CDR3 spans 14 amino acids. The CDR3, as DNA: TGTGCCAGCAGTTTCCCGCCTAGTAATGAAAAACTGTTTTTT. This gives the protein CASSFPPSNEKLFF.

This clone was counted a single time. This chain links TRBV24-1 with TRBJ2-1; 10 bases match TRBD2. The CDR3 consists of 13 residues. In germline, CDR1 is KGHDR, CDR2 SFDVKD. The trim removed 8 bases at V and 7 bases at J, leaving 4 bases unmatched. In DNA form, the CDR3 reads TGTGCCACCATGAGCGGGGGGGCAAATGAGCAGTTCTTC. Translated: CATMSGGANEQFF.

This CDR3 reads CASSATVPGNTIYF. The CDR3 DNA reads TGTGCCAGCAGTGCGACAGTACCTGGAAACACCATATATTTT. The chain combines TRBV2 with TRBJ1-3; TRBD1 might be the D (5 bases). Germline V gene lookup returns CDR1 SNHLY and CDR2 FYNNEI. The CDR3 extends over 14 amino acids. Trimming removed 4 bases from V and 2 bases from J, with 9 bases in between.

This chain joins TRBV5-4 and TRBJ2-7; D unclear. Trimming took 1 base from V and 2 from J, leaving 10 bases between them. The length of the CDR3 is 14 residues. Germline V gives CDR1 SGHNT, CDR2 YYREEE (reference sequence). The chain's CDR3 is CASSLPHSPYEQYF. CDR3 sequence (DNA): TGTGCCAGCAGCTTGCCCCACTCCCCCTACGAGCAGTACTTC.